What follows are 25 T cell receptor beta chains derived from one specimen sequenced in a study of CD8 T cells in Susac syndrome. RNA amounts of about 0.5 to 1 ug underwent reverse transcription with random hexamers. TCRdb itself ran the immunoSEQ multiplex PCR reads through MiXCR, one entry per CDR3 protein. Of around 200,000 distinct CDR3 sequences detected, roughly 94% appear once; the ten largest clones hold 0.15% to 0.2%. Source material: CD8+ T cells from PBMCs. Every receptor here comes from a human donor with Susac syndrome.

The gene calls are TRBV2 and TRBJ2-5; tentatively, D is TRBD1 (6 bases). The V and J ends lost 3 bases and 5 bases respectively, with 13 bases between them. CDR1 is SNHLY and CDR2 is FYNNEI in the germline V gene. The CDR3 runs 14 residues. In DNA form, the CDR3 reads TGTGCCAGCAGTGACCACAGGGTGGAGGAGACCCAGTACTTC. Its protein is CASSDHRVEETQYF.

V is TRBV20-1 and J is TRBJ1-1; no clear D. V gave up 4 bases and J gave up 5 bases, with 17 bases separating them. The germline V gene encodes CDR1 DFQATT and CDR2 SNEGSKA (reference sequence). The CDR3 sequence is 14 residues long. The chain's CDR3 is CSAISRIWKTEAFF. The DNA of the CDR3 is TGCAGTGCTATATCAAGAATCTGGAAAACTGAAGCTTTCTTT.

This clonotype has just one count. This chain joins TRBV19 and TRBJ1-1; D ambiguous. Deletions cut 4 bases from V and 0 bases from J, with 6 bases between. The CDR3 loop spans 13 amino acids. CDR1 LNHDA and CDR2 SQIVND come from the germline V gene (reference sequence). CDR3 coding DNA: TGTGCCAGTAGTAAAACGGTGAACACTGAAGCTTTCTTT. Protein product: CASSKTVNTEAFF. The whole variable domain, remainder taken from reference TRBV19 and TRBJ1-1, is DGGITQSPKYLFRKEGQNVTLSCEQNLNHDAMYWYRQDPGQGLRLIYYSQIVNDFQKGDIAEGYSVSREKKESFPLTVTSAQKNPTAFYLCASSKTVNTEAFFGQGTRLTVV.

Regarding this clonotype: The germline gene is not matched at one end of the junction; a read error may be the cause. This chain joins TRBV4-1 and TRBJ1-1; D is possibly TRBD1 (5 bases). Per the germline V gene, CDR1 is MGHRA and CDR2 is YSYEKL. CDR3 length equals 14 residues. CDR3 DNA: TGCGCCAGCCGCCAAGGGGTGCTGAACACTGAAGCTTTCTTT. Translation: CASRQGVLNTEAFF.

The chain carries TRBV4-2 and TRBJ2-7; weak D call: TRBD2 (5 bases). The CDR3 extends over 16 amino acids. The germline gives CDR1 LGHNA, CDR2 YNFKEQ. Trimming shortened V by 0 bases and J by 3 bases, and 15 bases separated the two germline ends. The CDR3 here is CASSQEVTGLDYEQYF. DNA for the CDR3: TGTGCCAGCAGCCAAGAGGTAACGGGATTAGACTACGAGCAGTACTTC.

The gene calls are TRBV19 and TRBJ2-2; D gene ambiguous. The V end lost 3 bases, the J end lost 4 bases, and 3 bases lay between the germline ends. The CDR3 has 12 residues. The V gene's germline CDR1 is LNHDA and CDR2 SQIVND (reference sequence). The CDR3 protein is CASSIFTGELFF. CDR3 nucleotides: TGTGCCAGTAGTATCTTCACCGGGGAGCTGTTTTTT. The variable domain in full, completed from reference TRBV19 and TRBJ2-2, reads DGGITQSPKYLFRKEGQNVTLSCEQNLNHDAMYWYRQDPGQGLRLIYYSQIVNDFQKGDIAEGYSVSREKKESFPLTVTSAQKNPTAFYLCASSIFTGELFFGEGSRLTVL.

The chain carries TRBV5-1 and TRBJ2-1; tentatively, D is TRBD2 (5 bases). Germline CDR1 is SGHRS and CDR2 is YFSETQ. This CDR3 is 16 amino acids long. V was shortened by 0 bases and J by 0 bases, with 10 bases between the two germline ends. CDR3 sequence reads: CASSLGAASSYNEQFF. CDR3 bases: TGCGCCAGCAGCTTGGGAGCGGCCAGCTCCTACAATGAGCAGTTCTTC.

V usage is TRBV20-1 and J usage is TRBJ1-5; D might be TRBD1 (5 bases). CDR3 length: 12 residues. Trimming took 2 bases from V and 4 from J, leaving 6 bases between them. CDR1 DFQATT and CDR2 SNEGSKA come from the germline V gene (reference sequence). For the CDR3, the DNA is TGCAGTGCTAGAAAGGGGAATCAGCCCCAGCATTTT. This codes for CSARKGNQPQHF.

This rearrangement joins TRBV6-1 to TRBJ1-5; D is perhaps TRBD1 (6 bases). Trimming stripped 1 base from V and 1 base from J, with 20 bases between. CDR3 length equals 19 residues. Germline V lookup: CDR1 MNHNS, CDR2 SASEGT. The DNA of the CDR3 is TGTGCCAGCAGTGAAGGGGAGGTGTGGGGGGCTATGAGCAATCAGCCCCAGCATTTT. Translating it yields CASSEGEVWGAMSNQPQHF.

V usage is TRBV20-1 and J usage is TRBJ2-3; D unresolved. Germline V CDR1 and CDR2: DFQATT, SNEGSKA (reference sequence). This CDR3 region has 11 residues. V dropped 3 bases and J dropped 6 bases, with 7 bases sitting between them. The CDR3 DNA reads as TGCAGTGCTAGGATTTCCGATACGCAGTATTTT. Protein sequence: CSARISDTQYF.

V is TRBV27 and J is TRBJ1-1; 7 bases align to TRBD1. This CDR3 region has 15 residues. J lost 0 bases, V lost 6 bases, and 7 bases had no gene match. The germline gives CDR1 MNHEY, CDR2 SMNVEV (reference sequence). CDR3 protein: CASSLRGLMNTEAFF. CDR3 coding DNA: TGTGCCAGCAGCCTCAGGGGGTTGATGAACACTGAAGCTTTCTTT.

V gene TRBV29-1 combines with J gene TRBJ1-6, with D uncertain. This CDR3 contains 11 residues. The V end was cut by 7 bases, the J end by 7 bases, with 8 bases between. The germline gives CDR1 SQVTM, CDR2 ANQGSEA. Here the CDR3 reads CSAGENSPLHF. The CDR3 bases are TGCAGCGCTGGGGAAAATTCACCCCTCCACTTT.

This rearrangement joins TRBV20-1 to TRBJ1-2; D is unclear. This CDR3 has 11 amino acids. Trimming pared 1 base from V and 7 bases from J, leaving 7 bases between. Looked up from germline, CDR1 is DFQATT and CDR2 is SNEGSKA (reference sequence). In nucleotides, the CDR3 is TGCAGTGCTAGAGCGGAGGGTGGCTACACCTTC. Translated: CSARAEGGYTF.

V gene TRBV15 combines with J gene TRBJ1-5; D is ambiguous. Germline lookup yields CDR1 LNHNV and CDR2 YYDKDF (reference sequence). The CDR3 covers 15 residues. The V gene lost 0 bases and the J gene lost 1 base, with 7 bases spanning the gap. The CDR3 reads CATSRDDMSNQPQHF. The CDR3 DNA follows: TGTGCCACCAGCAGAGATGACATGAGCAATCAGCCCCAGCATTTT.

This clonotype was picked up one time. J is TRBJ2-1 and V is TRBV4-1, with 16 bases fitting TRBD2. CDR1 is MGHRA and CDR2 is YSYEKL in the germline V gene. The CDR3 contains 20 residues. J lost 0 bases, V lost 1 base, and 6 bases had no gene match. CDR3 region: CASSQGGGLAGGSSYNEQFF. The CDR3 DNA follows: TGCGCCAGCAGCCAAGGAGGGGGACTAGCGGGGGGGAGCTCCTACAATGAGCAGTTCTTC.

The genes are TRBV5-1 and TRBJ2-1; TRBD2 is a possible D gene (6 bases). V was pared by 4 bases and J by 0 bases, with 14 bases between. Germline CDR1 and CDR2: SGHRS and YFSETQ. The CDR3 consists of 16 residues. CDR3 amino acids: CASSGGDFSSYNEQFF. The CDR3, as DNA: TGCGCCAGCAGCGGAGGGGACTTCAGCTCCTACAATGAGCAGTTCTTC.

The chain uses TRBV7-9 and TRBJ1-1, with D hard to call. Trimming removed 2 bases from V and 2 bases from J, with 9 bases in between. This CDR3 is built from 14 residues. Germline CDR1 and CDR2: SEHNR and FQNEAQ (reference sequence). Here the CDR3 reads CASSLHGSNTEAFF. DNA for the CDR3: TGTGCCAGCAGCTTACACGGATCCAACACTGAAGCTTTCTTT. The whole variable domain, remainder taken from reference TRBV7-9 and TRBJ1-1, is DTGVSQNPRHKITKRGQNVTFRCDPISEHNRLYWYRQTLGQGPEFLTYFQNEAQLEKSRLLSDRFSAERPKGSFSTLEIQRTEQGDSAMYLCASSLHGSNTEAFFGQGTRLTVV.

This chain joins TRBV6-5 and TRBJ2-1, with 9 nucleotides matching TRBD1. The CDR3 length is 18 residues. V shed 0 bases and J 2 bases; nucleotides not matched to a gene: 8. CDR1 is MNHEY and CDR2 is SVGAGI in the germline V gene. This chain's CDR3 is CASSYSLGTGGPYNEQFF. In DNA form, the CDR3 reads TGTGCCAGCAGTTACTCCCTAGGCACAGGGGGCCCCTACAATGAGCAGTTCTTC.

In DNA form, the CDR3 reads TGTGCCAGCAGCGATACAGGGGGCGCGGGGCCCCAGCATTTT. Translated: CASSDTGGAGPQHF. V usage is TRBV9 and J usage is TRBJ1-5; 9 bases map to TRBD1. With 3 bases clipped from V and 9 bases from J, the junction kept 7 bases outside the gene matches. The germline V gene has CDR1 SGDLS and CDR2 YYNGEE. CDR3 length: 14 amino acids.

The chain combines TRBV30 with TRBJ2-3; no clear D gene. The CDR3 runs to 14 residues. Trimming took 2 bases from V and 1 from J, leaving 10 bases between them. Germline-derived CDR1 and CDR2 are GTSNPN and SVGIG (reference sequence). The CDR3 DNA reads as TGTGCCTGGAGTACTGGTTCGGGCACAGATACGCAGTATTTT. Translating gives CAWSTGSGTDTQYF.

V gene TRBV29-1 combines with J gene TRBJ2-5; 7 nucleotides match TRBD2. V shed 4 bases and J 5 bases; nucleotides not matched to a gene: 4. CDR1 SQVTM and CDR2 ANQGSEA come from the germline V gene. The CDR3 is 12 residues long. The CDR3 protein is CSVVTSRETQYF. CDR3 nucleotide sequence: TGCAGCGTTGTGACTAGCAGGGAGACCCAGTACTTC.

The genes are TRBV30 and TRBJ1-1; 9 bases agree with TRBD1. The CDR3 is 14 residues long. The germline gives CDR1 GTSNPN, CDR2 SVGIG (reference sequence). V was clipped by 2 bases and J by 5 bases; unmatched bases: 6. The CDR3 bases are TGTGCCTGGAGTATGGGACAGGGATTTACTGAAGCTTTCTTT. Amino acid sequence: CAWSMGQGFTEAFF.

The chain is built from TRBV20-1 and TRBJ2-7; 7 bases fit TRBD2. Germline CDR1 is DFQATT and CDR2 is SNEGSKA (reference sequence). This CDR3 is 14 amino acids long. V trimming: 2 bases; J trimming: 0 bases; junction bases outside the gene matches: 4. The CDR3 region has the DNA TGCAGTGCTAGACAGCGGGGAAGCTCCTACGAGCAGTACTTC. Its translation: CSARQRGSSYEQYF.

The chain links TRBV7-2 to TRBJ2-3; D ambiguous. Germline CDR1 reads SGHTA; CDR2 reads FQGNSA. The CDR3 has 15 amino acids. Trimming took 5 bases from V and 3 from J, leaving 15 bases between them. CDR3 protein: CASSPAKRQTDTQYF. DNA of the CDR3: TGTGCCAGCAGCCCGGCGAAGCGTCAGACAGATACGCAGTATTTT. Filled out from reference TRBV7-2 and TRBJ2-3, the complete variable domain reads GAGVSQSPSNKVTEKGKDVELRCDPISGHTALYWYRQSLGQGLEFLIYFQGNSAPDKSGLPSDRFSAERTGGSVSTLTIQRTQQEDSAVYLCASSPAKRQTDTQYFGPGTRLTVL.

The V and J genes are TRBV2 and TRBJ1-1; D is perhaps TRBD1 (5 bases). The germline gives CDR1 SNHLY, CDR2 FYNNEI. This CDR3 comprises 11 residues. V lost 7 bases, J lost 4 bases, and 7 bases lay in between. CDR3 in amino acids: CASNGGTEAFF. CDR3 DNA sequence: TGTGCCAGCAATGGGGGCACTGAAGCTTTCTTT.